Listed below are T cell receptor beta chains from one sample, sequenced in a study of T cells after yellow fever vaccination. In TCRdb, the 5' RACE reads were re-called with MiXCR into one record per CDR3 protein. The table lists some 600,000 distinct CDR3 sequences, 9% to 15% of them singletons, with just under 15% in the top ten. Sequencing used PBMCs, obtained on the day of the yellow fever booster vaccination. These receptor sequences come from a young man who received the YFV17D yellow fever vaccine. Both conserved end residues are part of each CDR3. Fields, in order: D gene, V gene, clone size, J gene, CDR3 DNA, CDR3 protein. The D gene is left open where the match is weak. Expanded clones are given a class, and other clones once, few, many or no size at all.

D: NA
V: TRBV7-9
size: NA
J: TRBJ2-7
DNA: TGTGCCAGCAGCTTAGGATATGGGATCCTGAGCTCCTACGAGCAGTACTTC
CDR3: CASSLGYGILSSYEQYF

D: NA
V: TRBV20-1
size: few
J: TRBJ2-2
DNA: TGCAGTGCTAGTAAGAGCGGCAACACCGGGGAGCTGTTTTTT
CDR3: CSASKSGNTGELFF

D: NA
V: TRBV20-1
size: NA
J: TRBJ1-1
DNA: TGCAGTGCTAGTCAGGGCAAGAACACTGAAGCTTTCTTT
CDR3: CSASQGKNTEAFF

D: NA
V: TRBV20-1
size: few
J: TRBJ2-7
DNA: TGCAGTGCTAGAGATGTGGAGCAGTACTTC
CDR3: CSARDVEQYF

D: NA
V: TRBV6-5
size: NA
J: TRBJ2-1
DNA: TGTGCCAGCAGTTACTCCCCCGGTAGGAATGAAGAGCAGTTCTTC
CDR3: CASSYSPGRNEEQFF

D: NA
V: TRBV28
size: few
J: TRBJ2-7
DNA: TGTGCCAGCAGTTGGAAGGGAGAGCAGTACTTC
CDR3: CASSWKGEQYF

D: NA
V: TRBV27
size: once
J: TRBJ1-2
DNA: TGTGCCAGCAGTTTCACAGGAAGTTATGGCTACACCTTC
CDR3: CASSFTGSYGYTF

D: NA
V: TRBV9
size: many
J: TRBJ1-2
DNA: TGTGCCAGCAGCGTCGGACAGAACTATGGCTACACCTTC
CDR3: CASSVGQNYGYTF

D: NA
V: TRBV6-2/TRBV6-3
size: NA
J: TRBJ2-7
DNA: TGTGCCAGCAGTGCCAGTTGGGGGTCCTACGAGCAGTACTTC
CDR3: CASSASWGSYEQYF

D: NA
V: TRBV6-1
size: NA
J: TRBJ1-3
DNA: TGTGCCAGCAGTGGGGGACGGCGCTCTGGAAACACCATATATTTT
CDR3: CASSGGRRSGNTIYF

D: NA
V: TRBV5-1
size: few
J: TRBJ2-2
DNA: TGCGCCAGCAGCTTGAGGGGACAGGGCATCGGGACTAGCGCGAACACCGGGGAGCTGTTTTTT
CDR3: CASSLRGQGIGTSANTGELFF

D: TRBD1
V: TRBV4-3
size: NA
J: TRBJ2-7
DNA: TGCGCCAGCAGCCAGCCGGGACAGGGGGCGGACGAGCAGTACTTC
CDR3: CASSQPGQGADEQYF

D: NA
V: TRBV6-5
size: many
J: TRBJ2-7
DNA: TGTGCCAGCCGGGGATCGGCATACGAGCAGTACTTC
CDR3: CASRGSAYEQYF

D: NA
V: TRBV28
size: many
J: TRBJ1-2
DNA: TGTGCCAGCAGTTCTCAGGGGAGAGCTAACTATGGCTACACCTTC
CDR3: CASSSQGRANYGYTF

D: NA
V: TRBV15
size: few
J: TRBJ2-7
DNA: TGTGCCACCAGCAGAGATCTGGGTAGTAGCGGCTCCTACGAGCAGTACTTC
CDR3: CATSRDLGSSGSYEQYF

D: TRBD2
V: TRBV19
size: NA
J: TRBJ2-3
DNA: TGTGCCAGTAGTATCCGACCCAAGCGGGGAGTGGCGGATACGCAGTATTTT
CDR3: CASSIRPKRGVADTQYF

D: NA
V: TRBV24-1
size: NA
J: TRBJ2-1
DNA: TGTGCCACCAGTGATCCTGCTATAAAAAACACTTCAGGCGGGGCGGGTGAGCAGTTCTTC
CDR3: CATSDPAIKNTSGGAGEQFF

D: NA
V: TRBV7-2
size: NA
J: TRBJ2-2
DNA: TGTGCCAGCAGCATAGACCTGGACACCGGGGAGCTGTTTTTT
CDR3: CASSIDLDTGELFF

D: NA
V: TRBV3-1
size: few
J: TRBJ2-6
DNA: TGTGCCAGCAGCCAATGGGCCTCTGGGGCCAACGTCCTGACTTTC
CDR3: CASSQWASGANVLTF

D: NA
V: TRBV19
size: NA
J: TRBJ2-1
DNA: TGTGCCAGTACCCCCCCGGGGGGCGGCATGAGGCATGAGCAGTTCTTC
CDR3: CASTPPGGGMRHEQFF

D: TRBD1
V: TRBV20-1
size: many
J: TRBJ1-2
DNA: TGCAGTGCTAGTGACCGGGACAGCATCTATGGCTACACCTTC
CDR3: CSASDRDSIYGYTF

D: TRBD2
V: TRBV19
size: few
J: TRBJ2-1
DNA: TGTGCCACGGGGGGGCCAACGGTCGGGAATGAGCAGTTCTTC
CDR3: CATGGPTVGNEQFF

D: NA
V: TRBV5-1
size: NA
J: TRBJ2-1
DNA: TGCGCCAGCAGCTTGCTTGGTGGCTACAATGAGCAGTTCTTC
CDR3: CASSLLGGYNEQFF

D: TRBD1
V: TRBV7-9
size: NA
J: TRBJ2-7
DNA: TGTGCCAGCAGCTTAGTGACAGGGGGACTGTACGAGCAGTACTTC
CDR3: CASSLVTGGLYEQYF

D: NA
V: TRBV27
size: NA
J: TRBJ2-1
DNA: TGTGCCAGCAGTTTGGAGGCCCCGAGCTCCTACAATGAGCAGTTCTTC
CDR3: CASSLEAPSSYNEQFF

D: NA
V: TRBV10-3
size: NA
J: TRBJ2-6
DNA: TGTGCCATCAGTGTTGGGCAGCCTGGGGCCAACGTCCTGACTTTC
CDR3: CAISVGQPGANVLTF

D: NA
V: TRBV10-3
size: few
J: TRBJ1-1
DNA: TGTGCCATAAAAGACGTGGGCACTGAAGCTTTCTTT
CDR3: CAIKDVGTEAFF

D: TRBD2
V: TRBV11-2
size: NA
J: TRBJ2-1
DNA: TGTGCCAGCAGCTTCACCCAGGGGAAGCTAGCGGGAGGCCCTTACAATGAGCAGTTCTTC
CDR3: CASSFTQGKLAGGPYNEQFF

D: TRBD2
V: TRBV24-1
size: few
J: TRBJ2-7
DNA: TGTGGCCCACCCAAGCGGGAGGTCTCCTACGAGCAGTACTTC
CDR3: CGPPKREVSYEQYF

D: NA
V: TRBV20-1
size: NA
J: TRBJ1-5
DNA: TGCAGTGCTAGAAGGGAGAGATATAGCAATCAGCCCCAGCATTTT
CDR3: CSARRERYSNQPQHF

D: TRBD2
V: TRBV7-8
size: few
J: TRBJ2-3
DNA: TGTGCCAGCAGCTTAGTACTAGCGGGAGGGACAGATACGCAGTATTTT
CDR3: CASSLVLAGGTDTQYF

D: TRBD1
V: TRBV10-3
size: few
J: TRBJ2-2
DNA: TGTGCCATCAGTGCTGGACAGGGAGACGGGGAGCTGTTTTTT
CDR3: CAISAGQGDGELFF

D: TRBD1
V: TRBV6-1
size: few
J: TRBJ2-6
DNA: TGTGCCAGCGCCCGGGACAGGGTCTCTGGGGCCAACGTCCTGACTTTC
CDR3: CASARDRVSGANVLTF

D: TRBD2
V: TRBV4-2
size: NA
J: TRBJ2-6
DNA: TGTGCCAGCAGCCCCTCGGGTGTAGCGGGATTCGCTGGGGCCAACGTCCTGACTTTC
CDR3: CASSPSGVAGFAGANVLTF

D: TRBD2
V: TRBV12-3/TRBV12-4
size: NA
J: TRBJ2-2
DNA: TGTGCCAGCAGCCCCCCAGCGGGAGGGGGGACCGGGGAGCTGTTTTTT
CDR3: CASSPPAGGGTGELFF

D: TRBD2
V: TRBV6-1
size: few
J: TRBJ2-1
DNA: TGTGCCAGCAGCGGGACTAGCGGGAGGGCCGCCTACAATGAGCAGTTCTTC
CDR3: CASSGTSGRAAYNEQFF

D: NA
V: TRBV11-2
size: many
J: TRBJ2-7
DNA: TGTGCCAGCAGCTTATCCGGGGCCACCTACGAGCAGTACTTC
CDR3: CASSLSGATYEQYF

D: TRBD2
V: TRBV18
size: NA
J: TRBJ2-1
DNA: TGTGCCAGCTCACCACAAGCGGGAGGGCACTTTAATGAGCAGTTCTTC
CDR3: CASSPQAGGHFNEQFF

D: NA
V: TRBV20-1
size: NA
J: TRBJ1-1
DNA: TGCAGTGCTCCACGACAGGCCAACACTGAAGCTTTCTTT
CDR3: CSAPRQANTEAFF

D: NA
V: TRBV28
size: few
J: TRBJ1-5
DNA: TGTGCCAGCAGGCTAACAGGGTGGCAGCCCCAGCATTTT
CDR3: CASRLTGWQPQHF

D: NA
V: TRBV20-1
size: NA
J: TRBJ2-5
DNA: TGCAGTGCTCCTCGATGGGGGCCGAGGGAGACCCAGTACTTC
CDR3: CSAPRWGPRETQYF

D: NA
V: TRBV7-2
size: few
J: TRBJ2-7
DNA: TGTGCCAGCAGCTTATTAAAGTACGAGCAGTACTTC
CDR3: CASSLLKYEQYF

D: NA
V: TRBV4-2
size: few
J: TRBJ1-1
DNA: TGTGCCAGCAGCCAAGTGGGGCTCGGAAGTACTGAAGCTTTCTTT
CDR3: CASSQVGLGSTEAFF

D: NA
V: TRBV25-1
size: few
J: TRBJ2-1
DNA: TGTGCCAGCAGCGGGGGCCTGAGGGGAGCGGATAATGAGCAGTTCTTC
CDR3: CASSGGLRGADNEQFF

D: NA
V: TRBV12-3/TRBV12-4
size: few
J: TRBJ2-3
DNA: TGTGCCAGCAGTAACAGGGCCCTTGATACGCAGTATTTT
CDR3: CASSNRALDTQYF

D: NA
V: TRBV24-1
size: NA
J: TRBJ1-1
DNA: TGTGCCACCAGTGGGAAGGGGCGCCGAGGCACTGAAGCTTTCTTT
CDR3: CATSGKGRRGTEAFF

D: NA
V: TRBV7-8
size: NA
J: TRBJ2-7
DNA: TGTGCCAGCAGCTTAAACCAAGCATCCTACGAGCAGTACTTC
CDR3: CASSLNQASYEQYF

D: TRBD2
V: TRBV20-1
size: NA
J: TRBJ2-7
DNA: TGCAGTAAAGTGGGACTAGCTGCCGAGCAGTACTTC
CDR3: CSKVGLAAEQYF

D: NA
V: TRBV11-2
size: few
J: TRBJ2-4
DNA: TGTGCCAGCAGCTCCCCCCGGGGACTTTTCAACATTCAGTACTTC
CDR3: CASSSPRGLFNIQYF

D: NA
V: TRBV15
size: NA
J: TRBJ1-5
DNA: TGTGCCACCAGCAGAGGTCCAGGGAATCAGCCCCAGCATTTT
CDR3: CATSRGPGNQPQHF

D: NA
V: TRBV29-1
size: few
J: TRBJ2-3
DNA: TGCAGCGTAGAATCAGCGGAGAGCACAGATACGCAGTATTTT
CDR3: CSVESAESTDTQYF